Listed below are T cell receptor beta chains from one sample, sequenced in a study of blood T cells in healthy people across ages. TCRdb fed the 5' RACE reads into MiXCR, producing one record per CDR3 protein. Of about 780,000 distinct CDR3 sequences detected, roughly 25% appear once; the ten largest clones hold about 3%. This sample also belongs to another study, concerning T cells of mothers and their children.

Sequences were obtained from blood. Every receptor here comes from a boy aged 10-17 years in good health. The CDR3 runs from the conserved cysteine through the conserved F or W. A D gene is named only where the DNA matches it firmly. Expanded clones are given a class, and other clones once, few, many or no size at all.

clone size | J gene | V gene | D gene | CDR3 DNA | CDR3 protein
- | TRBJ2-7 | TRBV5-1 | - | TGCGCCAGCAGCTTGGAGGTCAGGGGCGCCTACGAGCAGTACTTC | CASSLEVRGAYEQYF
- | TRBJ2-7 | TRBV5-1 | TRBD2 | TGCGCCAGCCGCGGGGGGCAGTACTTC | CASRGGQYF
- | TRBJ1-5 | TRBV6-1 | - | TGTGCCAGCAGTGAAGCAGGGGCAGGTAGTCAGATTAGCAATCAGCCCCAGCATTTT | CASSEAGAGSQISNQPQHF
- | TRBJ1-2 | TRBV7-9 | - | TGTGCCAGCAGCTTAATCACAGGGCGAAGGAACTATGGCTACACCTTC | CASSLITGRRNYGYTF
few | TRBJ2-7 | TRBV6-6 | - | TGTGCCAGCAGTTACATGGGGGGCCCCTCCTACGAGCAGTACTTC | CASSYMGGPSYEQYF
- | TRBJ2-7 | TRBV5-1 | TRBD2 | TGCGCCATCAGCCCCTCGGGGGGGCCCTACGAGCAGTACTTC | CAISPSGGPYEQYF
- | TRBJ2-7 | TRBV10-3 | TRBD1 | TGTGCCATCAGGGGGACCCGCACAGGGGGGACCTACGAGCAGTACTTC | CAIRGTRTGGTYEQYF
- | TRBJ2-2 | TRBV11-3 | - | TGTGCCAGCAGCCCTCGGGGGGCCGACGGGGAGCTGTTTTTT | CASSPRGADGELFF
- | TRBJ2-3 | TRBV7-2 | - | TGTGCCAGCAGTGATGACAGGGATACGCAGTATTTT | CASSDDRDTQYF
- | TRBJ2-5 | TRBV3-1 | TRBD1 | TGTGCCAGCAGCCCGACAGGGGTCGGAGTAAAGACCCAGTACTTC | CASSPTGVGVKTQYF
many | TRBJ1-1 | TRBV18 | TRBD1 | TGTGCCAGCAGCCCTGGACAGGGGACTGAAGCTTTCTTT | CASSPGQGTEAFF
- | TRBJ2-3 | TRBV7-3 | - | TGTGCCAGCGCTAGCACAGATACGCAGTATTTT | CASASTDTQYF
- | TRBJ1-5 | TRBV20-1 | TRBD1 | TGCAGTGCTAGGGACAGGGTAGACAATCAGCCCCAGCATTTT | CSARDRVDNQPQHF
- | TRBJ2-3 | TRBV6-1 | TRBD2 | TGTGCCAGCAGTGAATTCTCACTAGCGGACACAGATACGCAGTATTTT | CASSEFSLADTDTQYF
- | TRBJ2-1 | TRBV27 | - | TGTGCCAGCAGTTTATCACGGGGGGCCCACAATGAGCAGTTCTTC | CASSLSRGAHNEQFF
- | TRBJ1-2 | TRBV29-1 | - | TGCAGCGTTGAAGATAGGAGTTCCCGCCGGGCTAACTATGGCTACACCTTC | CSVEDRSSRRANYGYTF
- | TRBJ2-5 | TRBV5-1 | - | TGCGCCAGCAGCTTGGCAACGGGACATGCCTCGGGAGAGCAGTACTTC | CASSLATGHASGEQYF
few | TRBJ2-3 | TRBV30 | - | TGTGCCTGGGACGCTCTCTCTCACACAGATACGCAGTATTTT | CAWDALSHTDTQYF
few | TRBJ2-5 | TRBV18 | TRBD2 | TGTGCCAGCTCACCCGGGGGACTAGCCGAGGAGACCCAGTACTTC | CASSPGGLAEETQYF
- | TRBJ2-1 | TRBV20-1 | TRBD2 | TGCAGTGCTAGCGGAGCGGGGGCCCGGGGTGAGCAGTTCTTC | CSASGAGARGEQFF
- | TRBJ1-4 | TRBV18 | TRBD1 | TGTGCCAGCTCACCGGGACAGTTGACGTCCGAAAAACTGTTTTTT | CASSPGQLTSEKLFF
few | TRBJ2-1 | TRBV6-9 | - | TGTGCCAGCCCCGTCCTCAATGAGCAGTTCTTC | CASPVLNEQFF
- | TRBJ2-5 | TRBV7-9 | TRBD2 | TGTGCCAGCAGCGACGGGACTAGCGGGGACAGACAAGAGACCCAGTACTTC | CASSDGTSGDRQETQYF
few | TRBJ2-7 | TRBV3-1 | TRBD1 | TGTGCCAGCAGCCCGGATTGGGACAGCCTCGAGCAGTACTTC | CASSPDWDSLEQYF
few | TRBJ1-1 | TRBV20-1 | - | TGCAGTGCCAAAGGACAGATGAACACTGAAGCTTTCTTT | CSAKGQMNTEAFF
few | TRBJ1-2 | TRBV14 | - | TGTGCCAGCAGCCAATGGGACACCTATGACTACACCTTC | CASSQWDTYDYTF
- | TRBJ2-2 | TRBV11-2 | TRBD2 | TGTGCCAGCAGCCCAGGACTAGCGGGGGGGCGTAGGACCGGGGAGCTGTTTTTT | CASSPGLAGGRRTGELFF
few | TRBJ1-4 | TRBV11-2 | TRBD1 | TGTGCCAGCAGCCTCAGGGGGCGGGTTGAAAAACTGTTTTTT | CASSLRGRVEKLFF
- | TRBJ2-1 | TRBV5-1 | TRBD2 | TGCGCCAGCAGCTCAAGCGGGGGGGGTGGAAACAATGAGCAGTTCTTC | CASSSSGGGGNNEQFF
- | TRBJ2-5 | TRBV12-3/TRBV12-4 | TRBD2 | TGTGCCAGCAGGCAAGCGGGGGGGCGCGTGGAGACCCAGTACTTC | CASRQAGGRVETQYF
- | TRBJ2-3 | TRBV25-1 | - | TGTGCCAGCAGTGAAAAGGGGCTGAGTATCTGGGCAGATACGCAGTATTTT | CASSEKGLSIWADTQYF
- | TRBJ1-3 | TRBV11-2 | TRBD1 | TGTGCCAGCAGCCAGGGACAGCGAAACACCATATATTTT | CASSQGQRNTIYF
- | TRBJ1-1 | TRBV7-2 | - | TGTGCCAGCAGCTTGAATCAGGCCCCGACTGAAGCTTTCTTT | CASSLNQAPTEAFF
- | TRBJ2-1 | TRBV7-2 | - | TGTGCCAGCAGCTACATGGTAGCGTCTGACGCCTCACACAATGAGCAGTTCTTC | CASSYMVASDASHNEQFF
- | TRBJ1-3 | TRBV7-9 | TRBD1 | TGTGCCAGCGACCGTCGACAGGGCGGAAACACCATATATTTT | CASDRRQGGNTIYF
many | TRBJ2-5 | TRBV5-1 | - | TGCGCCAGCAGCTTGAAAGAGACCCAGTACTTC | CASSLKETQYF
many | TRBJ2-3 | TRBV7-2 | TRBD1 | TGTGCCAGCAGCTTTTCAGGGGGCCCAGATACGCAGTATTTT | CASSFSGGPDTQYF
- | TRBJ1-1 | TRBV27 | - | TGTGCCAGCAGCCCCCTATGGGGGGCCCGAGGGGTCACTGAAGCTTTCTTT | CASSPLWGARGVTEAFF
- | TRBJ1-4 | TRBV3-1 | - | TGTGCCAGCAGCCAAGACCGGAACGAAAAACTGTTTTTT | CASSQDRNEKLFF
few | TRBJ1-4 | TRBV29-1 | TRBD1 | TGCAGCGGTAAGGGGGCTGGAGAAAAACTGTTTTTT | CSGKGAGEKLFF
- | TRBJ2-5 | TRBV11-1 | TRBD2 | TGTGCCAGCAGCTCTCTTAGCGGGAGGGCCACTCCCCCCACCAAGGAGACCCAGTACTTC | CASSSLSGRATPPTKETQYF
- | TRBJ2-3 | TRBV7-7 | TRBD1 | TGTGCTAGCAGCGCGGGACAGGGGGTAGATACGCAGTATTTT | CASSAGQGVDTQYF
few | TRBJ1-4 | TRBV5-1 | - | TGCGCCAGCAGCTTGGAAACGGGGAATGAAAAACTGTTTTTT | CASSLETGNEKLFF
many | TRBJ2-1 | TRBV18 | - | TGTGCCAGCTCCTCAATCAATGAGCAGTTCTTC | CASSSINEQFF
- | TRBJ1-2 | TRBV9 | - | TGTGCCAGCAGCATCGCGGGGGCGAGGGATGGCTACACCTTC | CASSIAGARDGYTF
few | TRBJ2-2 | TRBV4-1 | - | TGCGCCAGCAGCCAAGATCCGACAGGGGAGGGTACCGGGGAGCTGTTTTTT | CASSQDPTGEGTGELFF
- | TRBJ2-7 | TRBV12-5 | - | TGTGCTAGTGGGATTATCCGCTACGAGCAGTACTTC | CASGIIRYEQYF
few | TRBJ2-7 | TRBV2 | - | TGTGCCAGCAGTGAAATCCAGGCTGCCCTCTACGAGCAGTACTTC | CASSEIQAALYEQYF
- | TRBJ2-3 | TRBV14 | - | TGTGCCAGCAGCCACGGCTCTACGCAGTATTTT | CASSHGSTQYF
- | TRBJ2-5 | TRBV6-5 | TRBD2 | TGTGCCAGCAGTTACTCGATCACGAGCGGGGGGTTGTCTGGGACCCAGTACTTC | CASSYSITSGGLSGTQYF
few | TRBJ1-2 | TRBV29-1 | - | TGCAGCGTTGTTGGACACGGGGAGAACTATGGCTACACCTTC | CSVVGHGENYGYTF
few | TRBJ1-2 | TRBV27 | TRBD1 | TGTGCCAGCAGTCCCACCGGACAGGGACAGGGCTACACCTTC | CASSPTGQGQGYTF